The 30 T cell receptor beta chains below were found in one sample sequenced in a study of T cells in Graves' hyperthyroidism and ophthalmopathy. Amplified TCR beta CDR3 regions derived from RNA transcripts. HTBI primers were employed in a first-round RT-PCR of the TCR CDR3. TCRdb analysed the multiplex PCR reads with MiXCR anew, one entry per CDR3 protein. The sample yields tens of thousands of distinct CDR3 sequences, under 55% seen once. The sample was blood. These receptors were obtained from a young woman with Graves' hyperthyroidism.

This clonotype was recorded many times. The rearrangement joins TRBV28 to TRBJ2-7; D tentatively fits TRBD1 or TRBD2 (5 bases each). The CDR3 loop spans 16 amino acids. Trimming pared 1 base from V and 2 bases from J, leaving 15 bases between. Germline V gene lookup returns CDR1 MDHEN and CDR2 SYDVKM. The CDR3 loop is CASSLFTQWGPYEQYF. In DNA, the CDR3 is TGTGCCAGCAGTTTATTTACCCAGTGGGGACCCTACGAGCAGTACTTC.

The chain uses TRBV20-1 and TRBJ2-6, with 7 bases lining up with TRBD2. This CDR3 comprises 15 residues. Germline CDR1 is DFQATT and CDR2 is SNEGSKA (reference sequence). J lost 2 bases, V lost 6 bases, and 7 bases had no gene match. Here the CDR3 reads CSAELRGAGANVLTF. CDR3 bases: TGCAGTGCGGAACTTCGGGGGGCTGGGGCCAACGTCCTGACTTTC.

This clonotype was picked up many times. The chain carries TRBV29-1 and TRBJ1-5; no definite D call. The CDR3 consists of 13 residues. Germline V gene sequence: CDR1 SQVTM, CDR2 ANQGSEA. Trimming took off 4 bases at V and 8 bases at J, with 15 bases between the two ends. DNA of the CDR3: TGCAGCGTTGTTGGAGCGCTTGGAGAGCCCCAGCATTTT. Its translation: CSVVGALGEPQHF.

This clonotype is labeled medium-sized. This chain links TRBV29-1 with TRBJ2-7; 7 bases line up with TRBD2. This CDR3 is built from 12 residues. Trimming at V came to 4 bases and at J to 7 bases, leaving 7 bases not matched to a gene. From germline, CDR1 is SQVTM and CDR2 ANQGSEA. The CDR3 bases are TGCAGCGTTGCTGGCGGGAGTACTGAGCAGTACTTC. The encoded protein is CSVAGGSTEQYF.

By proportion, this clonotype is medium-sized. This chain uses TRBV7-3 with TRBJ2-1; D might be TRBD1 (5 bases). The CDR3 is 15 amino acids. The germline gives CDR1 SGHTA, CDR2 FQGTGA. V was trimmed by 6 bases and J by 8 bases, leaving 20 bases between them. CDR3 region: CASSSGLRSIHEQFF. CDR3 coding DNA: TGTGCCAGCAGTTCAGGGCTTCGATCGATCCATGAGCAGTTCTTC.

This clonotype was counted ten times or more. The rearrangement uses TRBV5-1 and TRBJ2-1; the match to TRBD2 covers 9 bases. The CDR3 has 15 amino acids. CDR1 SGHRS and CDR2 YFSETQ come from the germline V gene. Trimming cost V 3 bases and J 5 bases; bases outside gene matches: 6. The CDR3 loop is CASSYIAGADNEQFF. The CDR3, as DNA: TGCGCCAGCAGCTACATAGCGGGAGCAGACAATGAGCAGTTCTTC.

This clonotype is labeled medium-sized. This chain links TRBV2 with TRBJ2-1; D is undetermined. Between the trimmed V and J ends, which lost 4 bases and 6 bases, there was a span of 13 bases. The germline CDR1 and CDR2 sequences are SNHLY and FYNNEI. This CDR3 has 14 amino acids. The chain's CDR3 is CASSVGFTTNEQFF. The DNA of the CDR3 is TGTGCCAGCAGTGTTGGATTCACTACCAATGAGCAGTTCTTC.

This clonotype has at least ten counts. V is TRBV5-1 and J is TRBJ2-7, with 7 positions matching TRBD1. The CDR3 is made up of 13 amino acids. The germline CDR1 and CDR2 sequences are SGHRS and YFSETQ. Trimming took 2 bases from V and 3 from J; bases not matched to a gene: 2. DNA for the CDR3: TGCGCCAGCAGCTTTAGACAGGGCTACGAGCAGTACTTC. It is translated as CASSFRQGYEQYF.

Worth noting for this clonotype: As the CDR3 is not closed by the conserved phenylalanine or tryptophan, this likely results from a read error. The V and J genes are TRBV5-1 and TRBJ2-1; D is undetermined. Germline V lookup: CDR1 SGHRS, CDR2 YFSETQ. The CDR3 length is 15 residues. V lost 5 bases to trimming and J lost 4 bases, with 16 bases between them. The CDR3 here is CASRGPGRIYNEQFL. The CDR3 coding sequence is TGCGCCAGCAGAGGCCCAGGACGGATATACAATGAGCAGTTCCTC.

In this sample, this clonotype turned up many times. This rearrangement joins TRBV11-3 to TRBJ2-3; either TRBD1 or TRBD2 may fit D (6 bases each). Trimming took off 5 bases at V and 8 bases at J, with 23 bases between the two ends. Germline V CDR1 and CDR2: SGHNT, YENEEA. The CDR3 spans 16 residues. CDR3 coding DNA: TGTGCCAGCAGCACCTCACCAATAGGGGGGCCAAGTACGCAGTATTTT. Translation: CASSTSPIGGPSTQYF.

CDR3: CASSSGGGRAYNEQFF. CDR3 coding DNA: TGTGCCAGCAGCAGTGGGGGCGGGAGGGCTTACAATGAGCAGTTCTTC. The chain carries TRBV11-3 and TRBJ2-1; 9 bases agree with TRBD2. Germline V gene sequence: CDR1 SGHNT, CDR2 YENEEA. Trimming cost V 5 bases and J 4 bases; bases outside gene matches: 9. This CDR3 comprises 16 residues.

J is TRBJ2-7 and V is TRBV19; possible D gene TRBD2, 6 bases. Trimming cost V 1 base and J 12 bases, with 13 bases left between them. Per the germline V gene, CDR1 is LNHDA and CDR2 is SQIVND (reference sequence). This CDR3 has 12 amino acids. The CDR3 sequence: CASSIASGPRYF. CDR3 nucleotides: TGTGCCAGTAGTATAGCCAGCGGGCCAAGGTACTTC. The entire variable domain, with the rest obtained from reference TRBV19 and TRBJ2-7, is as follows: DGGITQSPKYLFRKEGQNVTLSCEQNLNHDAMYWYRQDPGQGLRLIYYSQIVNDFQKGDIAEGYSVSREKKESFPLTVTSAQKNPTAFYLCASSIASGPRYFGPGTRLTVT.

This chain links TRBV10-3 with TRBJ2-7; no firm D call. Trimming removed 4 bases from V and 0 bases from J, with 10 bases in between. This CDR3 contains 14 residues. Looked up from germline, CDR1 is ENHRY and CDR2 is SYGVKD. CDR3 sequence (DNA): TGTGCCATCAGTGGGTGGAACAGCTCCTACGAGCAGTACTTC. Translation gives CAISGWNSSYEQYF.

In its sample, this clonotype was seen many times. This chain joins TRBV20-1 and TRBJ1-1; tentatively, D is TRBD1 (5 bases). The CDR3 has 13 residues. V was trimmed by 7 bases and J by 0 bases, leaving 12 bases between them. Germline loops: CDR1 DFQATT, CDR2 SNEGSKA (reference sequence). The CDR3 sequence is CSGDDPMNTEAFF. The CDR3 DNA is TGCAGTGGGGACGATCCGATGAACACTGAAGCTTTCTTT.

This chain uses TRBV7-3 with TRBJ2-5; D uncertain. CDR1 is SGHTA, CDR2 FQGTGA, per germline. V was shortened by 5 bases and J by 3 bases, with 10 bases between the two germline ends. The CDR3 is 13 amino acids. The CDR3 DNA sequence: TGTGCCAGCAGCCGAAGGACGGAAGAGACCCAGTACTTC. Translating gives CASSRRTEETQYF.

This clonotype was detected ten times or more. The J gene is TRBJ2-6, the V gene TRBV7-3; D is undetermined. The V gene's germline CDR1 is SGHTA and CDR2 FQGTGA. V shed 5 bases and J shed 2 bases, with 13 bases lying between them. CDR3 length equals 16 residues. CDR3 DNA sequence: TGTGCCAGCAGCCCTAGGGTAACCACTGGGGCCAACGTCCTGACTTTC. Protein sequence: CASSPRVTTGANVLTF.

J is TRBJ1-2 and V is TRBV30; D unresolved. Trimming removed 2 bases at V and 6 bases at J, with 13 bases between. The CDR3 sequence is 13 residues long. The germline V gene encodes CDR1 GTSNPN and CDR2 SVGIG (reference sequence). In nucleotides, the CDR3 is TGTGCCTGGAGTAGTTTGATTGGGAATGGCTACACCTTC. Its translation is CAWSSLIGNGYTF.

The chain combines TRBV7-8 with TRBJ2-1; 9 bases are a match to TRBD2. CDR1 and CDR2 from the germline V gene are SGHVS and FQNEAQ. CDR3 length: 15 residues. After removal of 2 bases from V and 5 bases from J, the junction contained 4 bases not matched to a gene. CDR3 DNA sequence: TGTGCCAGCAGCTTACGCGGACTAGCGCACAATGAGCAGTTCTTC. Amino acids: CASSLRGLAHNEQFF.

This clonotype was detected only once. This chain links TRBV7-9 with TRBJ2-3; D ambiguous. V lost 5 bases and J 11 bases, leaving 11 bases between the germline ends. CDR3 length: 11 residues. The germline CDR1 and CDR2 sequences are SEHNR and FQNEAQ (reference sequence). CDR3 sequence: CASSPLIEQYF. CDR3 DNA sequence: TGTGCCAGCAGCCCCCTGATTGAGCAGTATTTT. Together with reference TRBV7-9 and TRBJ2-3, the CDR3 gives the full variable domain: DTGVSQNPRHKITKRGQNVTFRCDPISEHNRLYWYRQTLGQGPEFLTYFQNEAQLEKSRLLSDRFSAERPKGSFSTLEIQRTEQGDSAMYLCASSPLIEQYFGPGTRLTVL.

This clonotype is termed medium-sized. V gene TRBV2 combines with J gene TRBJ2-7; maybe TRBD1 (6 bases). Germline V gives CDR1 SNHLY, CDR2 FYNNEI. The V end was cut by 4 bases, the J end by 2 bases, with 12 bases between. The CDR3 has 14 amino acids. The CDR3: CASSALRGPYEQYF. The CDR3 nucleotides read TGTGCCAGCAGTGCGCTCAGGGGACCCTACGAGCAGTACTTC.

For the CDR3, the DNA is TGCAGTGCTACTCCGACAGGCCCATATGGCTACACCTTC. This encodes CSATPTGPYGYTF. This chain joins TRBV20-1 and TRBJ1-2; maybe TRBD1 (6 bases). V lost 4 bases and J lost 5, with 14 bases in between. There are 13 residues in the CDR3. CDR1 is DFQATT, CDR2 SNEGSKA, per germline (reference sequence).

The chain's CDR3 is CASNALAGSLNTEAFF. The CDR3 DNA reads as TGTGCCAGCAACGCACTAGCGGGATCGCTGAACACTGAAGCTTTCTTT. The chain joins TRBV28 to TRBJ1-1; D unresolved. The CDR3 extends over 16 amino acids. Germline V CDR1 and CDR2: MDHEN, SYDVKM. Trimming removed 7 bases from V and 0 bases from J, with 18 bases in between.

This clonotype occurred a few times. The rearrangement joins TRBV28 to TRBJ2-1; 9 nucleotides agree with TRBD2. The V gene's germline CDR1 is MDHEN and CDR2 SYDVKM. The CDR3 contains 16 residues. V lost 4 bases, J lost 7 bases, and 11 bases stayed unmatched. The CDR3 coding sequence is TGTGCCAGCAGTTACCTCGGCGGGAGGGTCAGGAATGAGCAGTTCTTC. This gives the protein CASSYLGGRVRNEQFF.

The V call is TRBV2, the J call TRBJ2-7, with 11 bases that match TRBD2. V lost 8 bases, J lost 6 bases, and 15 bases stayed unmatched. The CDR3 spans 16 residues. The germline CDR1 and CDR2 sequences are SNHLY and FYNNEI. This chain's CDR3 is CASVGESLAGVSEQYF. CDR3 bases: TGTGCCAGCGTGGGCGAATCACTAGCGGGAGTTTCCGAGCAGTACTTC.

Of note for this clonotype: A read error is likely, as this CDR3 ends without the conserved phenylalanine or tryptophan. J is TRBJ2-3 and V is TRBV7-9, with a weak D call TRBD2 (5 bases). The CDR3 loop spans 17 amino acids. Germline V gives CDR1 SEHNR, CDR2 FQNEAQ (reference sequence). The CDR3, as DNA: TGTGCCAGCAGCTTGAGGCAAGCGGTACTTAGCACAGATACACAGTATATT. It is translated as CASSLRQAVLSTDTQYI.

The chain has TRBV7-2 and TRBJ1-6; possible D gene TRBD1, 6 bases. Trimming shortened V by 3 bases and J by 7 bases, and 13 bases separated the two germline ends. This CDR3 contains 15 residues. The germline V gene encodes CDR1 SGHTA and CDR2 FQGNSA. CDR3 in amino acids: CASSFVQGGNSPLHF. In DNA form, the CDR3 reads TGTGCCAGCAGCTTCGTACAGGGAGGAAATTCACCCCTCCACTTT.

This clonotype showed up many times. The V call is TRBV6-2 or TRBV6-3, the J call TRBJ2-5; D gene uncertain. Germline loops: CDR1 MNHEY, CDR2 SVGEGT. The CDR3 has 13 residues. V lost 6 bases to trimming and J lost 0 bases, with 8 bases between them. This CDR3 is CASSPEYQETQYF. CDR3 bases: TGTGCCAGCAGCCCCGAATACCAAGAGACCCAGTACTTC.

This clonotype was recorded many times. This chain joins TRBV11-1 and TRBJ2-7; no reliable D call. Trimming cost V 2 bases and J 2 bases, with 22 bases left between them. The germline V gene encodes CDR1 SGHAT and CDR2 FQDESV (reference sequence). The CDR3 totals 18 residues. The CDR3 nucleotides are TGTGCCAGCAGCTTACTCGCGGCTAGAGAACGCAGAACCTACGAGCAGTACTTC. Its translation: CASSLLAARERRTYEQYF.

The chain uses TRBV10-3 and TRBJ1-5; unclear D gene. There are 14 residues in the CDR3. The germline V gene encodes CDR1 ENHRY and CDR2 SYGVKD. Trimming removed 0 bases from V and 5 bases from J, with 8 bases in between. CDR3 sequence: CAISESGGDQPQHF. CDR3 DNA sequence: TGTGCCATCAGTGAGTCTGGAGGCGATCAGCCCCAGCATTTT.

This clonotype came up many times. V usage is TRBV19 and J usage is TRBJ1-4; D ambiguous. In germline, CDR1 is LNHDA, CDR2 SQIVND (reference sequence). Trimming cost V 7 bases and J 7 bases, with 13 bases left between them. The CDR3 has 13 amino acids. This chain's CDR3 is CASTRRGFEKLFF. CDR3 nucleotides: TGTGCCAGTACCCGCCGAGGTTTTGAAAAACTGTTTTTT.